These 19 T cell receptor beta chains originate from one sample sequenced in a study of regulatory T cells in long-lasting Graves disease. The time point denotes: newly diagnosed GD, antithyroid drugs for less than 3 months. PBMC-derived RNA was used for the TCR library. Sequencing libraries for TCR beta were prepared with iRepertoire HTBI primers and Arm-PCR of CDR3 regions. TCRdb passed the multiplex PCR reads through MiXCR, listing each CDR3 protein once. The data show around 500,000 distinct CDR3 sequences, 15% to 20% seen once. The same sample was also studied in work on T cells in Graves' hyperthyroidism and ophthalmopathy.

Source: peripheral blood mononuclear cells (PBMCs), taken at new diagnosis, from a patient treated with antithyroid drugs. The origin of the receptors is a woman aged 35-60 years with Graves disease.

This clonotype was detected only a few times. J is TRBJ2-1 and V is TRBV28, with D hard to call. The CDR3 has 14 residues. Germline CDR1 reads MDHEN; CDR2 reads SYDVKM. V was shortened by 7 bases and J by 0 bases, with 10 bases between the two germline ends. The CDR3 sequence is CASILKPSYNEQFF. In nucleotides, the CDR3 is TGTGCCAGCATCCTTAAGCCCTCCTACAATGAGCAGTTCTTC.

J is TRBJ1-1 and V is TRBV19; D is undetermined. This CDR3 is 13 amino acids long. Germline V gives CDR1 LNHDA, CDR2 SQIVND (reference sequence). V lost 7 bases, J lost 3 bases, and 12 bases lay in between. DNA of the CDR3: TGTGCCAGTAAGCACTCCTCGGACACTGAAGCTTTCTTT. Its protein product is CASKHSSDTEAFF.

The gene calls are TRBV29-1 and TRBJ2-3; possibly TRBD2 for D (5 bases). The CDR3 sequence is 15 residues long. CDR1 and CDR2 (germline): SQVTM, ANQGSEA. V gave up 4 bases and J gave up 3 bases, with 17 bases separating them. The CDR3 nucleotides are TGCAGCGTTGGGGATGCTTACCGGGGAACAGATACGCAGTATTTT. Translating it yields CSVGDAYRGTDTQYF.

The sample holds many counts of this clonotype. The rearrangement links TRBV3-1 to TRBJ1-6, with a tentative D call TRBD1 (5 bases). Looked up from germline, CDR1 is LGHDT and CDR2 is YNNKEL (reference sequence). This CDR3 spans 13 amino acids. V gave up 3 bases and J gave up 10 bases, with 10 bases separating them. The CDR3 region is CASSHLGGSPLHF. CDR3 sequence (DNA): TGTGCCAGCAGCCACTTGGGGGGATCACCCCTCCACTTT.

In its sample, this clonotype was seen many times. The rearrangement uses TRBV28 and TRBJ1-1, with no clear D. Germline V lookup: CDR1 MDHEN, CDR2 SYDVKM. The V gene lost 5 bases and the J gene lost 0 bases, with 10 bases spanning the gap. The CDR3 is made up of 14 amino acids. The CDR3 region is CASSVTSMNTEAFF. In DNA, the CDR3 is TGTGCCAGCAGTGTGACAAGCATGAACACTGAAGCTTTCTTT. Supplemented by reference TRBV28 and TRBJ1-1, the full variable domain reads DVKVTQSSRYLVKRTGEKVFLECVQDMDHENMFWYRQDPGLGLRLIYFSYDVKMKEKGDIPEGYSVSREKKERFSLILESASTNQTSMYLCASSVTSMNTEAFFGQGTRLTVV.

Many counts were recorded for this clonotype. The CDR3 loop reads CASSLEPSMNTEAFF. CDR3 coding DNA: TGTGCCAGCAGCTTAGAGCCGAGCATGAACACTGAAGCTTTCTTT. The chain links TRBV7-9 to TRBJ1-1; D ambiguous. Per the germline V gene, CDR1 is SEHNR and CDR2 is FQNEAQ (reference sequence). Trimming took off 1 base at V and 0 bases at J, with 9 bases between the two ends. This CDR3 is built from 15 residues.

This clonotype was recorded at least ten times. The CDR3 is CASTPTGTGFFEQYF. The CDR3 DNA follows: TGTGCCAGCACACCAACCGGGACAGGGTTTTTCGAGCAGTACTTC. The chain is built from TRBV6-1 and TRBJ2-7, with 9 positions matching TRBD1. The CDR3 consists of 15 residues. Per germline, CDR1 MNHNS and CDR2 SASEGT. V lost 7 bases, J lost 6 bases, and 13 bases stayed unmatched.

This clonotype has a handful of counts. This sequence joins TRBV3-1 and TRBJ2-1; weak D call: TRBD1 (6 bases). The CDR3 totals 16 residues. In germline, CDR1 is LGHDT, CDR2 YNNKEL (reference sequence). The V end was cut by 1 base, the J end by 8 bases, with 18 bases between. The CDR3 region is CASSQVRGRGWDEQFF. In DNA form, the CDR3 reads TGTGCCAGCAGCCAAGTCCGGGGCAGGGGTTGGGATGAGCAGTTCTTC.

This clonotype turned up a few times. CDR3 sequence: CASSLGAGRSDYGYTF. The CDR3 bases are TGTGCCAGCAGCTTAGGGGCGGGGCGTTCTGACTATGGCTACACCTTC. The chain is built from TRBV7-9 and TRBJ1-2; a weak D match, TRBD1 (5 bases). This CDR3 is built from 16 residues. Germline values: CDR1 SEHNR, CDR2 FQNEAQ (reference sequence). Trimming took off 1 base at V and 3 bases at J, with 15 bases between the two ends.

In its sample, this clonotype was seen many times. The chain uses TRBV27 and TRBJ1-5; D uncertain. V was shortened by 6 bases and J by 9 bases, with 12 bases between the two germline ends. Looked up from germline, CDR1 is MNHEY and CDR2 is SMNVEV (reference sequence). The CDR3 contains 12 residues. The CDR3 DNA sequence: TGTGCCAGCAGCCCTACCTTTGGGCCCCAGCATTTT. This codes for CASSPTFGPQHF.

This clonotype turned up a few times. V usage is TRBV7-9 and J usage is TRBJ2-5, with 7 bases that match TRBD1. V shed 6 bases and J 3 bases; nucleotides not matched to a gene: 10. CDR1 is SEHNR and CDR2 is FQNEAQ in the germline V gene (reference sequence). The CDR3 loop spans 15 amino acids. This CDR3 reads CASSYQGVLEETQYF. CDR3 coding DNA: TGTGCCAGCAGTTACCAGGGGGTATTGGAAGAGACCCAGTACTTC.

This clonotype was seen many times. The V call is TRBV6-1, the J call TRBJ2-7, with a possible D match to TRBD1 (5 bases). Germline CDR1 MNHNS, CDR2 SASEGT. This CDR3 comprises 14 residues. V gave up 4 bases and J gave up 2 bases, with 12 bases separating them. Here the CDR3 DNA reads TGTGCCAGCAGTGCAGGGAACCTACCCTACGAGCAGTACTTC. Translated: CASSAGNLPYEQYF.

This clonotype was detected ten times or more. The chain uses TRBV24-1 and TRBJ2-1; TRBD2 matches at 9 bases. The CDR3 has 17 amino acids. Germline values: CDR1 KGHDR, CDR2 SFDVKD. V lost 2 bases and J lost 6; bases outside the gene matches: 10. The CDR3 protein is CATSDSFSTSGFNEQFF. The CDR3 coding sequence is TGTGCCACCAGTGATTCCTTCTCGACTAGCGGTTTCAATGAGCAGTTCTTC.

A note on this clonotype: This likely traces to a read error, being one base from a far larger clone. The chain combines TRBV12-3 or TRBV12-4 with TRBJ2-1, with D tentatively TRBD1 or TRBD2 (5 bases each). The V end was cut by 3 bases, the J end by 5 bases, with 11 bases between. This CDR3 has 14 amino acids. In DNA, the CDR3 is TGTGCCAGCAGTTTCGGGACGGACAACAATGAGCAGTTCTTC. This gives the protein CASSFGTDNNEQFF.

The chain combines TRBV20-1 with TRBJ2-7; D could derive from TRBD1 or TRBD2 (5 bases each). Germline CDR1 is DFQATT and CDR2 is SNEGSKA (reference sequence). This CDR3 comprises 17 residues. Deletions cut 4 bases from V and 0 bases from J, with 22 bases between. CDR3 coding DNA: TGCAGTGCTAACCGCTTCCGGGACGTTTATAGCTCCTACGAGCAGTACTTC. This codes for CSANRFRDVYSSYEQYF.

This clonotype was seen more than once but under ten times. This sequence joins TRBV25-1 and TRBJ2-7; possibly TRBD1 for D (6 bases). CDR1 is MGHDK, CDR2 SYGVNS, per germline. Trimming shortened V by 3 bases and J by 0 bases, and 12 bases separated the two germline ends. CDR3 length: 15 residues. The CDR3 is CASSDPWTDSYEQYF. Here the CDR3 DNA reads TGTGCCAGCAGTGATCCTTGGACAGACTCCTACGAGCAGTACTTC.

V is TRBV19 and J is TRBJ2-7; a possible D gene is TRBD1 (5 bases). Trimming cost V 9 bases and J 4 bases, with 16 bases left between them. The CDR3 has 13 residues. Per the germline V gene, CDR1 is LNHDA and CDR2 is SQIVND (reference sequence). The CDR3 reads CASAGPPVYEQYF. CDR3 DNA: TGTGCCAGCGCAGGGCCTCCGGTTTACGAGCAGTACTTC.

In its sample, this clonotype was seen a few times. Being one base from a much bigger clone, this may be a read error. The rearrangement uses TRBV27 and TRBJ2-7, with TRBD1 as a possible D gene (6 bases). With 5 bases removed from V and 3 bases from J, the gap between germline ends came to 14 bases. The CDR3 runs to 14 residues. Germline V gene data show CDR1 as MNHEY and CDR2 as SMNVEV (reference sequence). Written as DNA, the CDR3 is TGTGCCAGCAGTGCCGGGACAAGGAACTACGAGCAGTACTTC. Protein product: CASSAGTRNYEQYF.

The V call is TRBV30, the J call TRBJ2-2; no reliable D call. Germline V lookup: CDR1 GTSNPN, CDR2 SVGIG (reference sequence). The CDR3 has 13 residues. V lost 0 bases, J lost 1 base, and 3 bases lay in between. The CDR3 sequence: CAWSVMNTGELFF. Here the CDR3 DNA reads TGTGCCTGGAGTGTGATGAACACCGGGGAGCTGTTTTTT.